This T cell receptor beta chain was captured in a study of blood T cell repertoires in COVID-19. The wider study: Acute and convalescent COVID-19 samples came from the United States, Italy and Spain. PBMCs, B-cell-depleted T cells, or T cells provided the cDNA or gDNA that made up the material.

Per the original data handling: Estimation of nucleated cell counts relied on the amplification of reference gene primers. Method: immunoSEQ multiplex PCR; TCRdb's copy keeps in-frame clones and lacks some. The V and J calls and clone size come from that table; D and trimming were worked out from the DNA. Among fewer than 150,000 clones listed, approximately 84% were seen once. The V gene's germline CDR1 is SGHRS and CDR2 YFSETQ. Losses at the gene ends were 3 bases for V and 0 bases for J; bases not matched to a gene: 4. This CDR3 region has 16 residues. Sequenced input: peripheral blood. The chain employs TRBV5-1 and TRBJ2-5, with TRBD2 identical over 11 bases. The receptor was isolated from a woman aged 45-65 years who had recovered from COVID-19. The CDR3: CASSWGLADNQETQYF. The CDR3 nucleotides are TGCGCCAGCAGCTGGGGACTAGCGGATAACCAAGAGACCCAGTACTTC.